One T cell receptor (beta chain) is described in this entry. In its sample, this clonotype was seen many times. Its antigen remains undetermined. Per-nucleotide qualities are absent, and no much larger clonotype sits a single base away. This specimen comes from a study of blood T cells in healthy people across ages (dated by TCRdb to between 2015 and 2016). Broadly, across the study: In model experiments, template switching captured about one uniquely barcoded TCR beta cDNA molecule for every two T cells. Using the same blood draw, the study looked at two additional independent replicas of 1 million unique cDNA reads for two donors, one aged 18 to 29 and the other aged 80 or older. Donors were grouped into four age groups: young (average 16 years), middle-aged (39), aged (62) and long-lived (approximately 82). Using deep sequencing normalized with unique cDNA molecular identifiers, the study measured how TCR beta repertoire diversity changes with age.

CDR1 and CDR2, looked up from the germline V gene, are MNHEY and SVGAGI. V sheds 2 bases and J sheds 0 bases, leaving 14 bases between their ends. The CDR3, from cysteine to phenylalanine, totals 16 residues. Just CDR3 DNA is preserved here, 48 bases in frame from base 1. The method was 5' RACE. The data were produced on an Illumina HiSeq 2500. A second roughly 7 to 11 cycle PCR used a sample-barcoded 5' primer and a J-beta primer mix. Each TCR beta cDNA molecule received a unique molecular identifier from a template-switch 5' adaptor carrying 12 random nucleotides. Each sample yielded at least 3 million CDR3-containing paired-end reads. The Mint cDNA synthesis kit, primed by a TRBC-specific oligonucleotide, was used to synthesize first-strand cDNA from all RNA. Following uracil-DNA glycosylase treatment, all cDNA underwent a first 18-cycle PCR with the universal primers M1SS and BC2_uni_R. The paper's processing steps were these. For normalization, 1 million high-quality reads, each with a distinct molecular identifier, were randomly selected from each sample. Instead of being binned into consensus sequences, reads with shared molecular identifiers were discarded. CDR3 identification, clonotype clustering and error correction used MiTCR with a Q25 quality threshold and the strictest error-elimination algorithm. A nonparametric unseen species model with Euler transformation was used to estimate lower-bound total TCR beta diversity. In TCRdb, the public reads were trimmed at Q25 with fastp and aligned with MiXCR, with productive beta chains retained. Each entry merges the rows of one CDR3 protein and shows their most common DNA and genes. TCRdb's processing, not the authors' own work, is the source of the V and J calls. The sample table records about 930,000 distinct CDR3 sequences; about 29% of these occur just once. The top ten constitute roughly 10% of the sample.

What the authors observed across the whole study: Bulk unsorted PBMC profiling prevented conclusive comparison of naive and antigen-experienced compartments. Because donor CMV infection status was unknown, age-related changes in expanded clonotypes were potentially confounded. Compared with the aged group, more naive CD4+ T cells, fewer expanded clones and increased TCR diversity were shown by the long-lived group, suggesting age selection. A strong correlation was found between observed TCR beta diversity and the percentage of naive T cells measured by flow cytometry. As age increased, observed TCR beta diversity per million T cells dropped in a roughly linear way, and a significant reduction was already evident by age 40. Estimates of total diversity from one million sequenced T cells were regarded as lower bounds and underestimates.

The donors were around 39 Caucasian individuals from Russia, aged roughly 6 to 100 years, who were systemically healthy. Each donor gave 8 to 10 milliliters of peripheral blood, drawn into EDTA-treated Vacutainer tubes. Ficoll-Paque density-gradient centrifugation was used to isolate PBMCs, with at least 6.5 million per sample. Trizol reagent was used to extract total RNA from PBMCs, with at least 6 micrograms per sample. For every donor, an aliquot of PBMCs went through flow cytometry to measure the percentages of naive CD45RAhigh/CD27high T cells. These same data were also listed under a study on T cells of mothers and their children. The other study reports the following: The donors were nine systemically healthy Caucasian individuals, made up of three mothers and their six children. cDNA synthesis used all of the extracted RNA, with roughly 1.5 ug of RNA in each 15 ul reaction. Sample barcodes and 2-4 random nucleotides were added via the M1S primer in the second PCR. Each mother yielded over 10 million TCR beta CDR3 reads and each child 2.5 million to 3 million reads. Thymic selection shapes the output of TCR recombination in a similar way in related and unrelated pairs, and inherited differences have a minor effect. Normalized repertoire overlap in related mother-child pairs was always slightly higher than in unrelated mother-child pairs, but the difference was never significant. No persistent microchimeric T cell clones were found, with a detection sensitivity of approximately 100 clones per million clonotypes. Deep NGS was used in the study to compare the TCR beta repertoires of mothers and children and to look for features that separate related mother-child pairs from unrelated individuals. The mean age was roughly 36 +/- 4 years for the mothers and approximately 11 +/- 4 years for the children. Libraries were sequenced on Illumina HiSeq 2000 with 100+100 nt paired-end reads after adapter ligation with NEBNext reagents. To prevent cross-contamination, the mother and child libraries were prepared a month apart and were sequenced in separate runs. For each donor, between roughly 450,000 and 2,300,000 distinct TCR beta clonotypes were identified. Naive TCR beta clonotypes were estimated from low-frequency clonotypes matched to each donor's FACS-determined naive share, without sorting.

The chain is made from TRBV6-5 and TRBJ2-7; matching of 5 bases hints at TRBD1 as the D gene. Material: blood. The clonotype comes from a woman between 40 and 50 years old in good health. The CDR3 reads CASSYNGAASSYEQYF. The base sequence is TGTGCCAGCAGTTACAATGGGGCCGCAAGCTCCTACGAGCAGTACTTC.